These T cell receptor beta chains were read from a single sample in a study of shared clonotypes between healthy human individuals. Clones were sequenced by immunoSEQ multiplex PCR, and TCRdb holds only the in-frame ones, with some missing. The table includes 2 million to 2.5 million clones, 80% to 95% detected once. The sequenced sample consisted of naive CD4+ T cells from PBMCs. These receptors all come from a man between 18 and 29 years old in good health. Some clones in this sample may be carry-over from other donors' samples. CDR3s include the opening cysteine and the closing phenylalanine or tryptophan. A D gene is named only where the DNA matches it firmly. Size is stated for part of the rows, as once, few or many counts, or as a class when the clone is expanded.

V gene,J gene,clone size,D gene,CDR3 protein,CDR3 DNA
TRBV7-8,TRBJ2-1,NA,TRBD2,CASSLVRREDDEQFF,TGTGCCAGCAGCTTAGTTCGGCGGGAGGACGATGAGCAGTTCTTC
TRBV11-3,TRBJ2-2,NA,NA,CASSHPRTGELFF,TGTGCCAGCAGCCACCCGAGGACCGGGGAGCTGTTTTTT
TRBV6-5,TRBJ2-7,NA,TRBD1,CASSYTGQGRNEQYF,TGTGCCAGCAGTTACACCGGACAGGGGCGGAACGAGCAGTACTTC
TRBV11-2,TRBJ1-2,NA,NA,CASSLGPAPNYGYTF,TGTGCCAGCAGCTTGGGGCCGGCCCCTAACTATGGCTACACCTTC
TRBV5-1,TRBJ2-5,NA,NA,CASSLSTEGGETQYF,TGCGCCAGCAGCTTGTCGACGGAGGGCGGGGAGACCCAGTACTTC
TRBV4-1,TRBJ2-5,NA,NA,CASSQSGGTRTQYF,TGCGCCAGCAGCCAGTCCGGGGGTACGAGGACCCAGTACTTC
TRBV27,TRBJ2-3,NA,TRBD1,CASKTQGAGTQYF,TGTGCCAGCAAGACACAGGGGGCTGGTACGCAGTATTTT
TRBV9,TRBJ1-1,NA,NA,CASAATALTEAFF,TGTGCCAGCGCGGCAACCGCGCTCACTGAAGCTTTCTTT
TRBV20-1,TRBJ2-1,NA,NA,CSAATRNEQFF,TGCAGTGCTGCGACTAGAAATGAGCAGTTCTTC
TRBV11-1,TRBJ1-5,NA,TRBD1,CASSLSQGALSNQPQHF,TGTGCCAGCAGCTTGTCCCAGGGGGCACTGAGCAATCAGCCCCAGCATTTT
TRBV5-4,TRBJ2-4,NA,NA,CASSSGALAKNIQYF,TGTGCCAGCAGCTCGGGAGCGTTAGCCAAAAACATTCAGTACTTC
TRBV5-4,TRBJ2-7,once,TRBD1,CASSTRTGGAEQYF,TGTGCCAGCAGCACAAGGACAGGGGGCGCTGAGCAGTACTTC
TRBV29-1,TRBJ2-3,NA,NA,CSVEVGGTDTQYF,TGCAGCGTTGAAGTGGGAGGAACAGATACGCAGTATTTT
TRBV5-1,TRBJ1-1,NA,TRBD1,CASSVDRGPNTEAFF,TGCGCCAGCAGCGTGGACAGGGGACCGAACACTGAAGCTTTCTTT
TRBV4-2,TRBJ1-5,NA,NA,CASSHDYYSNQPQHF,TGTGCCAGCAGCCACGATTACTATAGCAATCAGCCCCAGCATTTT
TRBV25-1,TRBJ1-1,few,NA,CASSEDAEAFF,TGTGCCAGCAGTGAGGACGCTGAAGCTTTCTTT
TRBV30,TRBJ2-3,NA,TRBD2,CAWSRDYDTDTQYF,TGTGCCTGGAGCCGGGACTACGACACAGATACGCAGTATTTT
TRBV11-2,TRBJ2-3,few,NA,CASSLADTQYF,TGTGCCAGCAGCTTAGCAGATACGCAGTATTTT
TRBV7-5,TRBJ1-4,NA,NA,CVRSLVPRGGEKLFF,TGTGTCAGAAGCTTAGTCCCCAGGGGCGGTGAAAAACTGTTTTTT
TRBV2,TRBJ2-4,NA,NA,CASIGGAKNIQYF,TGTGCCAGCATTGGCGGAGCCAAAAACATTCAGTACTTC
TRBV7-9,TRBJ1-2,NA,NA,CASRTIQEDYGYTF,TGTGCCAGCAGAACCATACAGGAGGACTATGGCTACACCTTC
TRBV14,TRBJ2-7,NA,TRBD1,CASSRGQGTLYEQYF,TGTGCCAGCAGCCGGGGACAGGGCACCCTCTACGAGCAGTACTTC
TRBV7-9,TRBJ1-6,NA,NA,CASSPTVGGNSPLHF,TGTGCCAGCAGCCCGACAGTAGGGGGGAATTCACCCCTCCACTTT
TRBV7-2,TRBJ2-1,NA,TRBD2,CASSLGLAGSSYNEQFF,TGTGCCAGCAGCTTAGGGTTAGCGGGCAGCTCCTACAATGAGCAGTTCTTC
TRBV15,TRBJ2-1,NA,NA,CATSRGPTGRTYNEQFF,TGTGCCACCAGCAGAGGACCGACAGGTAGGACCTACAATGAGCAGTTCTTC
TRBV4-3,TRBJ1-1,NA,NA,CASSRYTTGNTEAFF,TGCGCCAGCAGCCGCTATACTACAGGGAACACTGAAGCTTTCTTT
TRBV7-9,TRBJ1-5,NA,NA,CASSLIGGRGGEKPQHF,TGTGCCAGCAGCTTAATCGGGGGTCGAGGGGGTGAAAAGCCCCAGCATTTT
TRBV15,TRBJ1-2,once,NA,CATSRDRGSYGYTF,TGTGCCACCAGCAGAGATAGGGGAAGCTATGGCTACACCTTC
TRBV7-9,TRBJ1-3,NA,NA,CASSPQPGSGNTIYF,TGTGCCAGCAGCCCCCAACCCGGCTCTGGAAACACCATATATTTT
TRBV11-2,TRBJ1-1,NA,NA,CASSLAVGQGNTEAFF,TGTGCCAGCAGCTTAGCAGTCGGGCAGGGGAACACTGAAGCTTTCTTT
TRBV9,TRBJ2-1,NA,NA,CASSVGGTLSYNEQFF,TGTGCCAGCAGCGTAGGGGGGACTCTCTCCTACAATGAGCAGTTCTTC
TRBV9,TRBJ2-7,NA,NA,CASSVGGDGFYEQYF,TGTGCCAGCAGCGTAGGGGGGGATGGTTTTTACGAGCAGTACTTC
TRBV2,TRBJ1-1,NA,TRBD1,CASRETTGGNTEAFF,TGTGCCAGCAGGGAGACGACAGGGGGGAACACTGAAGCTTTCTTT
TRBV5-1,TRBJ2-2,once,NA,CASSFGNTGELFF,TGCGCCAGCAGCTTTGGGAACACCGGGGAGCTGTTTTTT
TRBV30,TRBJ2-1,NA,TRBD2,CAWSVAGGDIQQFF,TGTGCCTGGAGTGTAGCGGGAGGGGACATTCAGCAGTTCTTC
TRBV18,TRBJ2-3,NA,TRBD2,CASSGSGSTDTQYF,TGTGCCAGCTCAGGTAGCGGGAGCACAGATACGCAGTATTTT
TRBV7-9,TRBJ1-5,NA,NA,CASSLGPNQPQHF,TGTGCCAGCAGCTTAGGACCAAATCAGCCCCAGCATTTT
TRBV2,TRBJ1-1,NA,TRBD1,CASRGQEPEAFF,TGTGCCAGCAGGGGACAGGAGCCTGAAGCTTTCTTT
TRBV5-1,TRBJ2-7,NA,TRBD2,CASSLGSGNVEQYF,TGCGCCAGCAGCTTGGGTAGCGGGAACGTAGAGCAGTACTTC
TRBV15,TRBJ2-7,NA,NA,CATTGIGPSEQYF,TGTGCCACCACGGGGATAGGCCCCTCCGAGCAGTACTTC
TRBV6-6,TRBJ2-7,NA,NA,CASSQDRWGQYF,TGTGCCAGCAGTCAGGATCGTTGGGGGCAGTACTTC
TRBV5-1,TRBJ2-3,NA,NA,CASSLRFAGSSTDTQYF,TGCGCCAGCAGCTTGCGATTCGCGGGCTCTAGCACAGATACGCAGTATTTT
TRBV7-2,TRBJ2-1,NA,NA,CASSLRFVRSSYNEQFF,TGTGCCAGCAGCTTAAGGTTTGTGCGGAGCTCCTACAATGAGCAGTTCTTC
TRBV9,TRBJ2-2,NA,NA,CASSVVATWGTGELFF,TGTGCCAGCAGCGTAGTGGCTACCTGGGGCACCGGGGAGCTGTTTTTT
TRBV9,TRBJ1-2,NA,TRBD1,CASSSDRLSGGYTF,TGTGCCAGCAGCTCGGACAGGCTCTCAGGGGGCTACACCTTC
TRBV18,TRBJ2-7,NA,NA,CASSPGRSSYEQYF,TGTGCCAGCTCACCAGGGAGGAGCTCCTACGAGCAGTACTTC
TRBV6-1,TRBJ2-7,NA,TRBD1,CASTKILDRDYEQYF,TGTGCCAGCACCAAAATTCTGGACAGGGACTACGAGCAGTACTTC
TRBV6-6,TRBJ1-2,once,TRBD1,CASKAGQGVWGYGYTF,TGTGCCAGCAAGGCGGGACAGGGTGTTTGGGGCTATGGCTACACCTTC
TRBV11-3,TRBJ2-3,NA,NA,CASSPGRTDTQYF,TGTGCCAGCAGCCCTGGACGGACAGATACGCAGTATTTT
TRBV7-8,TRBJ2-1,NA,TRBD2,CASSLVGTSARSSYNEQFF,TGTGCCAGCAGCTTAGTTGGGACTAGCGCGAGGAGCTCCTACAATGAGCAGTTCTTC
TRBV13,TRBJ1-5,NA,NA,CASSLDRAQPQHF,TGTGCCAGCAGCTTAGACAGGGCCCAGCCCCAGCATTTT
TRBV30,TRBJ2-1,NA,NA,CACAWTVYNEQFF,TGTGCCTGCGCCTGGACCGTGTACAATGAGCAGTTCTTC
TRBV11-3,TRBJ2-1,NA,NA,CASSFRPPRRSYNEQFF,TGTGCCAGCAGCTTCAGGCCCCCTCGACGCTCCTACAATGAGCAGTTCTTC
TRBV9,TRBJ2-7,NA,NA,CASSVVPFPAYEQYF,TGTGCCAGCAGCGTAGTCCCGTTTCCAGCGTACGAGCAGTACTTC
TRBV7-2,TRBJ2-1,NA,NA,CASSLVFPMIDEQFF,TGTGCCAGCAGCTTAGTTTTCCCAATGATCGATGAGCAGTTCTTC